Listed below are T cell receptor beta chains from one sample, sequenced in a study of T cell responses to AZD1222 COVID-19 vaccine. The table came from immunoSEQ multiplex PCR; TCRdb's copy has only in-frame clones and leaves some out. Altogether over 130,000 clones are present, around 91% being singletons, with the ten largest covering 4.7%. Source: peripheral blood, taken on day 0 of AZD1222 vaccination. Receptor source: an adult in good health. Both conserved end residues are part of each CDR3. The order of the fields is V gene, D gene, J gene, CDR3 protein. D genes are given only for firm matches.

v_gene: TRBV6-5
d_gene: TRBD1
j_gene: TRBJ1-4
CDR3aa: CASRRDRGEKLFF

v_gene: TRBV28
d_gene: -
j_gene: TRBJ1-5
CDR3aa: CASSATTPGVGPQHF

v_gene: TRBV29-1
d_gene: TRBD1
j_gene: TRBJ1-2
CDR3aa: CSVDGRGLGYTF

v_gene: TRBV19
d_gene: -
j_gene: TRBJ2-1
CDR3aa: CASSIGGPYNEQFF

v_gene: TRBV6-6
d_gene: TRBD1
j_gene: TRBJ1-5
CDR3aa: CASSPRTGLSSNQPQHF

v_gene: TRBV7-9
d_gene: TRBD2
j_gene: TRBJ2-5
CDR3aa: CASSLAKASGAPTQETQYF

v_gene: TRBV19
d_gene: TRBD1
j_gene: TRBJ1-2
CDR3aa: CASSAALMRGRYTF

v_gene: TRBV21-1
d_gene: -
j_gene: TRBJ1-4
CDR3aa: CASSTDWSLEKLFF

v_gene: TRBV6-6
d_gene: -
j_gene: TRBJ1-1
CDR3aa: CASSYKENTEAFF

v_gene: TRBV5-4
d_gene: TRBD2
j_gene: TRBJ2-1
CDR3aa: CASSLDRGGNEQFF

v_gene: TRBV12-3/TRBV12-4
d_gene: -
j_gene: TRBJ2-2
CDR3aa: CAGFTTGELFF

v_gene: TRBV6-2/TRBV6-3
d_gene: TRBD1
j_gene: TRBJ2-3
CDR3aa: CASSNAGTGSADTQYF

v_gene: TRBV15
d_gene: TRBD1
j_gene: TRBJ1-3
CDR3aa: CATSSGQAGNTIYF

v_gene: TRBV6-5
d_gene: TRBD1
j_gene: TRBJ1-4
CDR3aa: CASSLTGKNEKLFF

v_gene: TRBV27
d_gene: TRBD2
j_gene: TRBJ2-5
CDR3aa: CASSRLAGDPGETQYF

v_gene: TRBV2
d_gene: -
j_gene: TRBJ1-2
CDR3aa: CASSGPNNYGYTF

v_gene: TRBV3-1/TRBV3-2
d_gene: TRBD2
j_gene: TRBJ2-4
CDR3aa: CASSQVPQRERGKNIQYF

v_gene: TRBV5-1
d_gene: TRBD1
j_gene: TRBJ1-2
CDR3aa: CASSWGQSYGYTF

v_gene: TRBV11-2
d_gene: TRBD1
j_gene: TRBJ1-2
CDR3aa: CASSTPGQGAWDGYTF

v_gene: TRBV18
d_gene: TRBD1
j_gene: TRBJ1-6
CDR3aa: CASSPTGGFRSPLHF

v_gene: TRBV30
d_gene: -
j_gene: TRBJ2-1
CDR3aa: CAWLQGGEQFF

v_gene: TRBV19
d_gene: -
j_gene: TRBJ1-1
CDR3aa: CASSMLRLKLVTEAFF

v_gene: TRBV5-6
d_gene: TRBD1
j_gene: TRBJ1-2
CDR3aa: CASSHGTGGDGYTF

v_gene: TRBV7-9
d_gene: -
j_gene: TRBJ2-5
CDR3aa: CASSPLGGETQYF

v_gene: TRBV6-5
d_gene: TRBD1
j_gene: TRBJ1-2
CDR3aa: CASAFRWDSRKGYTF

v_gene: TRBV30
d_gene: -
j_gene: TRBJ1-2
CDR3aa: CAWKGGGGYGYTF

v_gene: TRBV11-2
d_gene: TRBD1
j_gene: TRBJ1-6
CDR3aa: CASRKPGQVVDSPLHF

v_gene: TRBV9
d_gene: TRBD2
j_gene: TRBJ2-7
CDR3aa: CASSPGVLAGTYEQYF